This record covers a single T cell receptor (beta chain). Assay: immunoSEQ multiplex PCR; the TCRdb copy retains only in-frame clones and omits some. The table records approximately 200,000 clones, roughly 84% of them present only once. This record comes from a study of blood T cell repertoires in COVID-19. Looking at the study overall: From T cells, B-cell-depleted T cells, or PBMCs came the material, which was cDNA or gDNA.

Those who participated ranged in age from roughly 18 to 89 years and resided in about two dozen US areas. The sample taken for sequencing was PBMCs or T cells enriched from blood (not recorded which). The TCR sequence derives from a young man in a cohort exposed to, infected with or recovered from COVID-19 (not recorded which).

CDR3 nucleotide sequence: TGCGCCAGCAGCCAAGTCGTCCTAGGACAGTCCTACGAGCAGTACTTC. It specifies CASSQVVLGQSYEQYF. This rearrangement joins TRBV4-3 to TRBJ2-7; possibly TRBD1 for D (6 bases). Germline V gene lookup returns CDR1 LGHNA and CDR2 YSLEER. Trimming stripped 1 base from V and 1 base from J, with 14 bases between. The CDR3 has 16 amino acids.